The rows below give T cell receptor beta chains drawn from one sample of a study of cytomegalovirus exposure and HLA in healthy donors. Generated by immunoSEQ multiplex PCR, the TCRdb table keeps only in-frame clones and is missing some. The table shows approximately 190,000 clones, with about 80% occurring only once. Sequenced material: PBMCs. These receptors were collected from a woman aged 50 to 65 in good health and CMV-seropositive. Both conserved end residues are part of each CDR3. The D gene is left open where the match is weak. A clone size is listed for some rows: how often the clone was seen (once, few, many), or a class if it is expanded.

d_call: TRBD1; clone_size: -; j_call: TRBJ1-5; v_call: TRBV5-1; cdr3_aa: CASSRTGVGNQPQHF; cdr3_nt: TGCGCCAGCAGCCGGACAGGGGTGGGCAATCAGCCCCAGCATTTT
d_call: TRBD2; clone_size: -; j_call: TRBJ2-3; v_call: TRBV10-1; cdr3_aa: CASSAAGGLSTDTQYF; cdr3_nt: TGCGCCAGCAGTGCAGCGGGGGGCTTAAGCACAGATACGCAGTATTTT
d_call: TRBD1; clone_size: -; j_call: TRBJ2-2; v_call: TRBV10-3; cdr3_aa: CASTGSGTGELFF; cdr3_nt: TGTGCCTCGACAGGGAGTGGAACCGGGGAGCTGTTTTTT
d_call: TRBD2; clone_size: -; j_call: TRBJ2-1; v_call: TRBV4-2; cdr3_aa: CASSQAALAGGNNEQFF; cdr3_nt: TGTGCCAGCAGCCAAGCGGCACTAGCGGGGGGGAACAATGAGCAGTTCTTC
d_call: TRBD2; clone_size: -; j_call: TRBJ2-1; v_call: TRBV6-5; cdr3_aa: CASRYSGGSYNEQFF; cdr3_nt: TGTGCCAGCAGGTATAGCGGGGGGTCCTACAATGAGCAGTTCTTC
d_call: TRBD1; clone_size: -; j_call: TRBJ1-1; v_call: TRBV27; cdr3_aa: CASRPADRERAFF; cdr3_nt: TGTGCCAGCAGGCCAGCGGACAGGGAGCGGGCTTTCTTT
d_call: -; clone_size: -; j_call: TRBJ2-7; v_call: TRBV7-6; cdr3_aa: CASSLEGSGYSYEQYF; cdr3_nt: TGTGCCAGCAGCTTAGAAGGGAGCGGATACTCCTACGAGCAGTACTTC
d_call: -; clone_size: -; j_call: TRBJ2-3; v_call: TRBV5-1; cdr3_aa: CASRGRPTDTQYF; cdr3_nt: TGCGCCAGCAGAGGGAGACCCACAGATACGCAGTATTTT
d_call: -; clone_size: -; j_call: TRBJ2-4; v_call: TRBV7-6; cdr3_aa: CASSSSKVRAHKNIQYF; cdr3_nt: TGTGCCAGCAGCTCTTCTAAAGTCCGTGCCCACAAAAACATTCAGTACTTC
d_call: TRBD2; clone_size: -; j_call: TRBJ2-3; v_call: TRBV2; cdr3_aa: CASSERLAGGPMTDTQYF; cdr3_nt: TGTGCCAGCAGTGAACGGCTAGCGGGGGGGCCGATGACAGATACGCAGTATTTT
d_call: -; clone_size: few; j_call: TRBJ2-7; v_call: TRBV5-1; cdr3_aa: CASSFDLGGYEQYF; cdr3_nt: TGCGCCAGCAGCTTTGATCTGGGAGGCTACGAGCAGTACTTC
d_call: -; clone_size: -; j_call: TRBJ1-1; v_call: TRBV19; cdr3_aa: CASSIWPGNTEAFF; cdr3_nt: TGTGCCAGTAGTATTTGGCCAGGAAACACTGAAGCTTTCTTT
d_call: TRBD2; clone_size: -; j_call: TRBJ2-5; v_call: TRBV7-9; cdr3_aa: CASSLPGLAGGPETQYF; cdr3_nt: TGTGCCAGCAGCCTCCCCGGGCTAGCGGGGGGGCCGGAGACCCAGTACTTC
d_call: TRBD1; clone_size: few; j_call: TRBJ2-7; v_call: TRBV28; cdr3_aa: CASSAPGQGYEQYF; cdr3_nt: TGTGCCAGCAGCGCCCCCGGACAGGGCTACGAGCAGTACTTC
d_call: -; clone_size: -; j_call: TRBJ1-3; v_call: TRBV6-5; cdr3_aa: CASSYDGRTGNTIYF; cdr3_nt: TGTGCCAGCAGTTACGATGGGAGGACTGGAAACACCATATATTTT
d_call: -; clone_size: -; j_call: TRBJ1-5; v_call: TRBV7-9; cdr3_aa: CSSSLRRRSRNQPQHF; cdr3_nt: TGTTCCAGCAGCTTACGGCGGAGAAGTCGCAATCAGCCCCAGCATTTT
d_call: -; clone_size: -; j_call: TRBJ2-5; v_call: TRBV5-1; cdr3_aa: CASSSGALQETQYF; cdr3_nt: TGCGCCAGCAGCTCGGGAGCCCTCCAAGAGACCCAGTACTTC
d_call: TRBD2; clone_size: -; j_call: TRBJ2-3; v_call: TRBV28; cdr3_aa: CASTLSGRSTDTQYF; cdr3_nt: TGTGCCAGCACCCTTAGCGGGCGAAGCACAGATACGCAGTATTTT
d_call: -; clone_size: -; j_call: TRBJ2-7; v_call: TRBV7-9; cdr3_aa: CASSLVRPGALDEQYF; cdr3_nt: TGTGCCAGCAGCTTAGTGAGGCCAGGGGCGCTGGACGAGCAGTACTTC
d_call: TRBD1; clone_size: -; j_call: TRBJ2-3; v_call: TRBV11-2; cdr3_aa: CASSLTGGADTQYF; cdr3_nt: TGTGCCAGCAGCTTAACAGGGGGCGCAGATACGCAGTATTTT
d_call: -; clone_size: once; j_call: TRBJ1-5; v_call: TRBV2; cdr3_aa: CASSRDSYSNQPQHF; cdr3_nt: TGTGCCAGCAGTCGTGACAGCTATAGCAATCAGCCCCAGCATTTT
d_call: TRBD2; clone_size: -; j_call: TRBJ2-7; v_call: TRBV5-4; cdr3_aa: CASSQELAGVNEQYF; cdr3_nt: TGTGCCAGCAGCCAAGAGCTAGCGGGGGTTAACGAGCAGTACTTC
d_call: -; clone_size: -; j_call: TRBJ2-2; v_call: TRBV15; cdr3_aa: CATSRDIAENTGELFF; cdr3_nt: TGTGCCACCAGCAGAGATATTGCAGAGAACACCGGGGAGCTGTTTTTT
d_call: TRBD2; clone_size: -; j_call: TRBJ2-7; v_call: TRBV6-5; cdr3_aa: CASRAGLSGQYF; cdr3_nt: TGTGCCAGCAGGGCGGGACTATCAGGGCAGTACTTC
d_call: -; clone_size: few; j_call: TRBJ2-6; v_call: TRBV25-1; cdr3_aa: CASTAGGANVLTF; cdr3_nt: TGTGCCAGTACCGCCGGGGGGGCCAACGTCCTGACTTTC
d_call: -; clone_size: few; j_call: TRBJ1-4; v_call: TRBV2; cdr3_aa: CASSSREVREKLFF; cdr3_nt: TGTGCCAGCAGTTCTAGGGAGGTGCGTGAAAAACTGTTTTTT
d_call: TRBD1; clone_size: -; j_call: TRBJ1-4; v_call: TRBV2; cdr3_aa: CASKGTAPEKLFF; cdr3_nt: TGTGCCAGCAAGGGGACAGCTCCTGAAAAACTGTTTTTT
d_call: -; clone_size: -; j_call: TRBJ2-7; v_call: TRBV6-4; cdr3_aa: CASSALAGSSYEQYF; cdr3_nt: TGTGCCAGCAGTGCCCTGGCGGGGAGCTCCTACGAGCAGTACTTC
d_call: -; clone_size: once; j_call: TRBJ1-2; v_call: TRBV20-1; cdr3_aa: CSAATLTVPAF; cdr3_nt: TGCAGTGCTGCAACGCTGACAGTGCCCGCTTTC
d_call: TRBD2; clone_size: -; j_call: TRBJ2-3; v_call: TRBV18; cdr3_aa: CASSPRGTSGGSSTDTQYF; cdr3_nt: TGTGCCAGCTCACCACGTGGGACTAGCGGGGGGTCAAGCACAGATACGCAGTATTTT
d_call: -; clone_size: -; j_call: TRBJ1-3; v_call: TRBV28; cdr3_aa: CASSFRALTGNTIYF; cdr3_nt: TGTGCCAGCAGTTTCAGGGCTTTAACTGGAAACACCATATATTTT
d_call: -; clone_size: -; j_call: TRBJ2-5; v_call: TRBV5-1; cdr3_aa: CASSLTGGETQYF; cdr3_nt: TGCGCCAGCAGCTTGACCGGAGGGGAGACCCAGTACTTC